The 26 T cell receptor beta chains reported below all come from one sample, sequenced in a study of T cells after yellow fever vaccination. TCRdb itself ran the 5' RACE reads through MiXCR, one entry per CDR3 protein. Among just under 85,000 distinct CDR3 sequences, about an eighth were seen once, and the ten largest hold around 24%. Sequences were derived from CD8+ T cells not binding an NS4B(214-222) dextramer, sorted from PBMCs, sampled roughly 20 days after the first yellow fever vaccination. These TCRs come from a man between 18 and 35 years old who received the YFV17D yellow fever vaccine.

This clonotype was picked up a small number of times. The chain links TRBV4-1 to TRBJ1-1, with no clear D. Trimming left V 3 bases short and J 0 bases short, with 8 bases between. Germline V gives CDR1 MGHRA, CDR2 YSYEKL. The CDR3 totals 14 residues. The CDR3 nucleotides read TGCGCCAGCAGCCACGGCAGTATGAACACTGAAGCTTTCTTT. It yields the protein CASSHGSMNTEAFF.

The sample holds a few counts of this clonotype. V gene TRBV3-1 combines with J gene TRBJ2-7; D is possibly TRBD1 (5 bases). Deletions cut 4 bases from V and 2 bases from J, with 15 bases between. Per germline, CDR1 LGHDT and CDR2 YNNKEL (reference sequence). The CDR3 loop spans 15 amino acids. The DNA for the CDR3 is TGTGCCAGCAGCCGGGCCTCGACAGCTCCCTACGAGCAGTACTTC. Protein sequence: CASSRASTAPYEQYF.

A few counts support this clonotype. The CDR3 spells CASSHGGAGDTQYF. The CDR3 DNA reads as TGCGCCAGCAGCCACGGGGGGGCCGGAGATACGCAGTATTTT. The chain uses TRBV4-1 and TRBJ2-3, with 8 nucleotides matching TRBD2. Germline assignment: CDR1 MGHRA and CDR2 YSYEKL. The CDR3 contains 14 residues. With V trimmed by 3 bases and J by 5 bases, 4 bases remained unmatched.

The chain uses TRBV13 and TRBJ2-7; a weak D match, TRBD1 (5 bases). Trimming shortened V by 5 bases and J by 2 bases, and 10 bases separated the two germline ends. CDR1 is PRHDT and CDR2 is FYEKMQ in the germline V gene (reference sequence). The CDR3 contains 13 residues. In DNA form, the CDR3 reads TGTGCCAGCAGCGTCCAGGGCCCCTACGAGCAGTACTTC. Protein sequence: CASSVQGPYEQYF.

Only a few counts were recorded for this clonotype. The chain has TRBV4-1 and TRBJ2-1; TRBD1 is a possible D gene (6 bases). The CDR3 length is 16 residues. V was pared by 0 bases and J by 7 bases, with 16 bases between. CDR1 is MGHRA, CDR2 YSYEKL, per germline. Here the CDR3 DNA reads TGCGCCAGCAGCCAAGATCCGATACAGGGTTATAATGAGCAGTTCTTC. This gives the protein CASSQDPIQGYNEQFF.

The table lists this clonotype with a count of one. The chain joins TRBV7-9 to TRBJ1-2, with 10 nucleotides matching TRBD1. V shed 2 bases, J shed 4 bases, and the junction held 10 bases outside the gene matches. CDR1 and CDR2 (germline): SEHNR, FQNEAQ (reference sequence). The CDR3 has 17 residues. The CDR3 spells CASSLQTGGHNIYGYTF. CDR3 bases: TGTGCCAGCAGCTTACAGACAGGGGGCCATAACATCTATGGCTACACCTTC.

This clonotype was seen more than once but under ten times. The chain uses TRBV20-1 and TRBJ1-1; a possible D gene is TRBD1 (5 bases). V lost 6 bases to trimming and J lost 6 bases, with 14 bases between them. The CDR3 contains 12 residues. Germline V CDR1 and CDR2: DFQATT, SNEGSKA (reference sequence). The CDR3 spells CSASDRGSEAFF. The CDR3 DNA sequence: TGCAGTGCCAGCGACAGAGGGTCTGAAGCTTTCTTT.

The rearrangement joins TRBV27 to TRBJ1-1, with 7 bases fitting TRBD1. CDR1 is MNHEY, CDR2 SMNVEV, per germline (reference sequence). The CDR3 has 14 residues. Germline trimming cut 6 bases from V and 3 bases from J; bases unmatched to any gene: 7. In nucleotides, the CDR3 is TGTGCCAGCAGCGTAAAAGGGGGCTACACTGAAGCTTTCTTT. As protein: CASSVKGGYTEAFF.

This chain joins TRBV20-1 and TRBJ2-7; D call uncertain. CDR3 size: 11 residues. V was cut by 2 bases and J by 5 bases, with 7 bases left in between. CDR1 and CDR2 from the germline V gene are DFQATT and SNEGSKA (reference sequence). Here the CDR3 reads CSARYRNEQYF. The CDR3 coding sequence is TGCAGTGCTAGATATCGCAACGAGCAGTACTTC.

This chain uses TRBV27 with TRBJ2-7, with 10 bases aligning to TRBD1. CDR1 and CDR2 (germline): MNHEY, SMNVEV (reference sequence). The length of the CDR3 is 15 residues. The ends lost 5 bases at V and 3 bases at J; junction bases unmatched: 7. The CDR3 is CASSPSGQGFYEQYF. DNA for the CDR3: TGTGCCAGCAGTCCCTCGGGACAGGGGTTCTACGAGCAGTACTTC.

The chain is built from TRBV7-8 and TRBJ2-3; 8 nucleotides match TRBD1. CDR1 is SGHVS, CDR2 FQNEAQ, per germline. V shed 9 bases, J shed 3 bases, and the junction held 14 bases outside the gene matches. The CDR3 covers 16 residues. CDR3 bases: TGTGCCAGGGGCCTCGGGCAGGGGGCTGGGACAGATACGCAGTATTTT. As protein: CARGLGQGAGTDTQYF.

The chain has TRBV11-2 and TRBJ2-4, with D uncertain. The V gene lost 3 bases and the J gene lost 9 bases, with 9 bases spanning the gap. This CDR3 has 12 residues. Germline CDR1 reads SGHAT; CDR2 reads FQNNGV. CDR3 DNA: TGTGCCAGCAGCTTCTCCGATATCATTCAGTACTTC. Translating gives CASSFSDIIQYF. The full variable domain, rest sourced from reference TRBV11-2 and TRBJ2-4, is EAGVAQSPRYKIIEKRQSVAFWCNPISGHATLYWYQQILGQGPKLLIQFQNNGVVDDSQLPKDRFSAERLKGVDSTLKIQPAKLEDSAVYLCASSFSDIIQYFGAGTRLSVL.

The rearrangement uses TRBV28 and TRBJ2-7; D is uncertain. The germline V gene encodes CDR1 MDHEN and CDR2 SYDVKM. V lost 4 bases and J lost 0, with 10 bases in between. The CDR3 is made up of 14 amino acids. CDR3: CASSYDGNSYEQYV. The CDR3 bases are TGTGCCAGCAGTTACGATGGCAACTCCTACGAGCAGTACGTC.

Only a few counts were recorded for this clonotype. The gene calls are TRBV6-2 or TRBV6-3 and TRBJ1-1; D gene unclear. The CDR3 sequence is 15 residues long. The V end was cut by 5 bases, the J end by 0 bases, with 13 bases between. In germline, CDR1 is MNHEY, CDR2 SVGEGT. Written as DNA, the CDR3 is TGTGCCAGCAGTAAGGGTACAGCCATGAACACTGAAGCTTTCTTT. It encodes CASSKGTAMNTEAFF.

This clonotype has more than one count but fewer than ten. This sequence joins TRBV9 and TRBJ2-1, with D perhaps TRBD1 or TRBD2 (6 bases each). The CDR3 runs 16 residues. Germline assignment: CDR1 SGDLS and CDR2 YYNGEE. The ends were cut back, 2 bases at V and 1 base at J, with 13 bases in the middle. Written as DNA, the CDR3 is TGTGCCAGCAGCGTGGGGGGCGGGGCATCCTACAATGAGCAGTTCTTC. Its translation is CASSVGGGASYNEQFF.

The chain recombines TRBV4-2 with TRBJ2-6, with 10 bases aligning to TRBD2. CDR3 length: 19 amino acids. Trimming cost V 4 bases and J 0 bases; bases outside gene matches: 9. The germline CDR1 and CDR2 sequences are LGHNA and YNFKEQ. The CDR3 DNA is TGTGCCAGCAGCCGCTTCGGACTAGCGGACAACTCTGGGGCCAACGTCCTGACTTTC. Amino acid sequence: CASSRFGLADNSGANVLTF.

The rearrangement uses TRBV29-1 and TRBJ2-3; the match to TRBD2 covers 12 bases. J gave up 3 bases and V 6 bases, and 10 bases lay outside the gene matches. Germline V lookup: CDR1 SQVTM, CDR2 ANQGSEA. The length of the CDR3 is 16 residues. DNA for the CDR3: TGCAGCGTGACCACTGGGGGACTAGCGGGTACAGATACGCAGTATTTT. This encodes CSVTTGGLAGTDTQYF.

V and J are TRBV4-3 and TRBJ2-3; 10 nucleotides line up with TRBD1. The germline V gene has CDR1 LGHNA and CDR2 YSLEER. V gave up 1 base and J gave up 6 bases; unmatched junction bases: 4. This CDR3 has 15 amino acids. CDR3 sequence reads: CASSQGQGAVDTQYF. The CDR3 nucleotides read TGCGCCAGCAGCCAAGGACAGGGGGCGGTGGATACGCAGTATTTT.

V gene TRBV6-5 combines with J gene TRBJ2-4, with D unclear. Germline lookup yields CDR1 MNHEY and CDR2 SVGAGI. V was clipped by 0 bases and J by 0 bases, with 6 bases between them. This CDR3 is built from 15 residues. Here the CDR3 DNA reads TGTGCCAGCAGTTACTCGGTACTAGCCAAAAACATTCAGTACTTC. The encoded protein is CASSYSVLAKNIQYF.

This chain uses TRBV30 with TRBJ1-2; 7 bases are a match to TRBD1. CDR1 GTSNPN and CDR2 SVGIG come from the germline V gene (reference sequence). Losses at the gene ends were 0 bases for V and 5 bases for J; bases not matched to a gene: 6. There are 14 residues in the CDR3. CDR3 sequence reads: CAWSVQTGKYGYTF. In DNA, the CDR3 is TGTGCCTGGAGTGTACAGACAGGGAAATATGGCTACACCTTC.

The table lists this clonotype with a few counts. J is TRBJ2-1 and V is TRBV6-5; 8 bases map to TRBD2. J gave up 10 bases and V 4 bases, and 15 bases lay outside the gene matches. The germline V gene has CDR1 MNHEY and CDR2 SVGAGI. The CDR3 length is 16 residues. CDR3 in DNA: TGTGCCAGCAGTTTCCGGGGGGGGTATATTATGCGGGAGCAGTTCTTC. Its protein product is CASSFRGGYIMREQFF.

This clonotype was seen more than once but under ten times. This sequence joins TRBV4-3 and TRBJ1-4, with D hard to call. Trimming shortened V by 0 bases and J by 6 bases, and 11 bases separated the two germline ends. Germline lookup yields CDR1 LGHNA and CDR2 YSLEER. The CDR3 contains 15 residues. The CDR3, as DNA: TGCGCCAGCAGCCAAGAAAGGCGGGAACATGAAAAACTGTTTTTT. It translates to CASSQERREHEKLFF.

This chain connects TRBV2 to TRBJ2-1; the D gene could be TRBD1 or TRBD2 (5 bases each). V was clipped by 6 bases and J by 9 bases, with 18 bases between them. CDR3 length: 14 residues. CDR1 and CDR2 from the germline V gene are SNHLY and FYNNEI. The CDR3 region is CASRDVGAGGEQFF. In DNA, the CDR3 is TGTGCCAGCAGAGACGTCGGGGCCGGAGGTGAGCAGTTCTTC.

This clonotype occurred a few times. The rearrangement uses TRBV12-3 or TRBV12-4 and TRBJ1-5, with D tentatively TRBD1 (5 bases). V was clipped by 3 bases and J by 4 bases, with 10 bases between them. The CDR3 consists of 14 residues. Written as DNA, the CDR3 is TGTGCCAGCAGTTTTTGGGGGGGGAATCAGCCCCAGCATTTT. Residues: CASSFWGGNQPQHF.

This clonotype has just a few counts. This chain uses TRBV4-2 with TRBJ2-7; 8 bases fit TRBD1. From germline, CDR1 is LGHNA and CDR2 YNFKEQ. The CDR3 length is 16 residues. Trimming cost V 3 bases and J 5 bases; bases outside gene matches: 12. CDR3: CASSQVLGTGSHEQYF. DNA of the CDR3: TGTGCCAGCAGCCAGGTCCTGGGGACAGGCAGCCACGAGCAGTACTTC.

This chain uses TRBV6-4 with TRBJ1-2, with 8 bases identical to TRBD1. The CDR3 has 16 amino acids. V lost 3 bases, J lost 5 bases, and 11 bases stayed unmatched. Germline V lookup: CDR1 MRHNA, CDR2 SNTAGT. The DNA for the CDR3 is TGTGCCAGCAGTGAAGTCTGGACAGGGAATGGGTATGGCTACACCTTC. Encoded protein: CASSEVWTGNGYGYTF.